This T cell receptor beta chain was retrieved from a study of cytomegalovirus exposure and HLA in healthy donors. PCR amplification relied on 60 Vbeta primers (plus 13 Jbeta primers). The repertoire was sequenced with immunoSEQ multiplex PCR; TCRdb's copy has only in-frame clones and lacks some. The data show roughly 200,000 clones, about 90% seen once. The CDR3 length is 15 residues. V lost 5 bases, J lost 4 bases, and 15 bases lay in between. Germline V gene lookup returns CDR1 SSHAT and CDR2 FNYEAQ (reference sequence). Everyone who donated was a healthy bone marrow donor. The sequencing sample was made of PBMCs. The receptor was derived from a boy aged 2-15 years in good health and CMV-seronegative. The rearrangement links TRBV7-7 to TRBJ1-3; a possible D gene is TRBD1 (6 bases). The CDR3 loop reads CASSPNPGAGNTIYF. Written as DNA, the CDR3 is TGTGCCAGCAGCCCGAACCCAGGGGCCGGAAACACCATATATTTT.